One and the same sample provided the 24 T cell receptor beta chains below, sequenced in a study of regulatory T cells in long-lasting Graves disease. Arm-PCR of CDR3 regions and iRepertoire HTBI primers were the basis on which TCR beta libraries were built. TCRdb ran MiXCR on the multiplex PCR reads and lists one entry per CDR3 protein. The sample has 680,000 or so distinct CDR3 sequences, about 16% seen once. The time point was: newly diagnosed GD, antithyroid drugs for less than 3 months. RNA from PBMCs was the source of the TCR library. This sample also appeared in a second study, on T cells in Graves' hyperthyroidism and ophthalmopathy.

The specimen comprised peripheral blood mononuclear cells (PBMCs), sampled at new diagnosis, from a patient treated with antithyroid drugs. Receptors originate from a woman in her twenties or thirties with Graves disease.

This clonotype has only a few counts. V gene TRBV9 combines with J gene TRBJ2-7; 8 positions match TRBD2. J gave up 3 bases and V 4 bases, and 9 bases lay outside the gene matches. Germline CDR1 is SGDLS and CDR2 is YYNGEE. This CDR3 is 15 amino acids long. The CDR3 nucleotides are TGTGCCAGCAGCTCGACCGGGACTAGGAACTACGAGCAGTACTTC. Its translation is CASSSTGTRNYEQYF.

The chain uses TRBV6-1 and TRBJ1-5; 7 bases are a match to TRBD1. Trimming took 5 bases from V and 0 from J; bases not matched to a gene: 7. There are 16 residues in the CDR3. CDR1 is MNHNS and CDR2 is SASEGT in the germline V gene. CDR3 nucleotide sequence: TGTGCCAGCAGTCCCGCCCACAGGGGTAGCAATCAGCCCCAGCATTTT. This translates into CASSPAHRGSNQPQHF.

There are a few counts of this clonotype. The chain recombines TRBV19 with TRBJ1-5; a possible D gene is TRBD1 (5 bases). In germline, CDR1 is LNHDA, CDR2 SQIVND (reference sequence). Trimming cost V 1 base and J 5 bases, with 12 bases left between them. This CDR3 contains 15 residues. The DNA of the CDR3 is TGTGCCAGTAGTATAGGGGGCAGGGAGTATCAGCCCCAGCATTTT. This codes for CASSIGGREYQPQHF.

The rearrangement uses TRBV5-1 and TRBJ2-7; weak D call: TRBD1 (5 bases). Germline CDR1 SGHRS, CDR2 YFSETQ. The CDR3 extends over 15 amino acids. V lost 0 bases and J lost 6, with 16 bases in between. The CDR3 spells CASSLAPGLVGEQYF. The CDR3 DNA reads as TGCGCCAGCAGCTTGGCCCCAGGGCTAGTTGGCGAGCAGTACTTC.

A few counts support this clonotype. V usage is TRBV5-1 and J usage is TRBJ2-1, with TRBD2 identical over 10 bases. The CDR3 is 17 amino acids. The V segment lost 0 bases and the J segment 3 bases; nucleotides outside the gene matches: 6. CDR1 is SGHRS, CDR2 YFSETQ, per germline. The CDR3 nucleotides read TGCGCCAGCAGCTTGGGTCTAGCGGGAGCCCTCTACAATGAGCAGTTCTTC. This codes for CASSLGLAGALYNEQFF.

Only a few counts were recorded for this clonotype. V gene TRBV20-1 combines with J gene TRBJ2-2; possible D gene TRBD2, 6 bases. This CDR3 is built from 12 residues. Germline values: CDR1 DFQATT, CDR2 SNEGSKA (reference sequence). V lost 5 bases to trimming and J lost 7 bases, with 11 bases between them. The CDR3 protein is CSAQEGVGELFF. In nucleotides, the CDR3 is TGCAGTGCTCAGGAGGGTGTCGGGGAGCTGTTTTTT.

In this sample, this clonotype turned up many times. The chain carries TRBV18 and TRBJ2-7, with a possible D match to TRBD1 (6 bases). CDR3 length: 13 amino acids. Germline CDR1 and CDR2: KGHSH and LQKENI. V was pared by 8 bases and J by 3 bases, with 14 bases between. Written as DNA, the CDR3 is TGTGCCAGCAGTCGGGGACAAAACTACGAGCAGTACTTC. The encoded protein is CASSRGQNYEQYF. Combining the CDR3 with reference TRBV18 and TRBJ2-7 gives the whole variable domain NAGVMQNPRHLVRRRGQEARLRCSPMKGHSHVYWYRQLPEEGLKFMVYLQKENIIDESGMPKERFSAEFPKEGPSILRIQQVVRGDSAAYFCASSRGQNYEQYFGPGTRLTVT.

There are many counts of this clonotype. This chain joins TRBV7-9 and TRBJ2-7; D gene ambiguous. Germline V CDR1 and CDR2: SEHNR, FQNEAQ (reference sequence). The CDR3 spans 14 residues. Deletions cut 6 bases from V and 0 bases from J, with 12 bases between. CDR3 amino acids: CASRRRPDSYEQYF. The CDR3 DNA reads TGTGCCAGCAGAAGGCGACCAGACTCCTACGAGCAGTACTTC.

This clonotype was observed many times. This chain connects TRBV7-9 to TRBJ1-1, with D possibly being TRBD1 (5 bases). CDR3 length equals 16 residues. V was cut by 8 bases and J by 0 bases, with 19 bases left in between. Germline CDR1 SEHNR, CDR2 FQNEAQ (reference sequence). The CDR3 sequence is CASGNEGDGVNTEAFF. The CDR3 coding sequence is TGTGCCAGCGGGAATGAAGGGGATGGAGTGAACACTGAAGCTTTCTTT.

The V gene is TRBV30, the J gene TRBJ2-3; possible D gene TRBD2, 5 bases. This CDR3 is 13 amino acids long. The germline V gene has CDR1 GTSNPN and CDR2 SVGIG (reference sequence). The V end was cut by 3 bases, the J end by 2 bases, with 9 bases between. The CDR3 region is CAWRLAATDTQYF. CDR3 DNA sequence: TGTGCCTGGAGGCTAGCAGCCACAGATACGCAGTATTTT.

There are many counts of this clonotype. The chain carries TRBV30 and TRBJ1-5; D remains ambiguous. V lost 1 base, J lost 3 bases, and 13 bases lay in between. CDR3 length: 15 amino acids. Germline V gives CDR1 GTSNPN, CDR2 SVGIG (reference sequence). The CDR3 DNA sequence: TGTGCCTGGAGTGGGAAAGGGCCCTACAATCAGCCCCAGCATTTT. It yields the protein CAWSGKGPYNQPQHF.

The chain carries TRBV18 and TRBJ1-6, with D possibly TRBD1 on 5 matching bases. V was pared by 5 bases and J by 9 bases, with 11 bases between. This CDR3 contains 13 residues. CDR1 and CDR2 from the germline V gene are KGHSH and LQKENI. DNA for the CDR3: TGTGCCAGCTCAGCAGGGTTTGGTTCACCCCTCCACTTT. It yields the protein CASSAGFGSPLHF.

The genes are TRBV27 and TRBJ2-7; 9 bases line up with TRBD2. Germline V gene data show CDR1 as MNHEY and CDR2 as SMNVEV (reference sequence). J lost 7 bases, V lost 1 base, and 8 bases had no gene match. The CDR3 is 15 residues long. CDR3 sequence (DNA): TGTGCCAGCAGTTTATATGCGGGAGGGCCGCGGGAGCAGTACTTC. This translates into CASSLYAGGPREQYF.

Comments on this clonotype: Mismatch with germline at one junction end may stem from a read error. The CDR3: CASSQNPPGRNEQLVF. DNA of the CDR3: TGTGCCAGCAGCCAAAACCCGCCAGGGCGCAATGAGCAGTTGGTCTTC. The chain combines TRBV4-2 with TRBJ2-1; the D gene is possibly TRBD1 (5 bases). The CDR3 is 16 amino acids. Per the germline V gene, CDR1 is LGHNA and CDR2 is YNFKEQ.

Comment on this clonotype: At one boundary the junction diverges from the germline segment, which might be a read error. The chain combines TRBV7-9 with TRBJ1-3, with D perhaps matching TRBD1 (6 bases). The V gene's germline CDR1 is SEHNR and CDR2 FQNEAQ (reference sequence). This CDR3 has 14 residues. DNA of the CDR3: TGTGCCAGCAGCTTAAGGGGGTCTGGAGACACCATATATTTT. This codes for CASSLRGSGDTIYF. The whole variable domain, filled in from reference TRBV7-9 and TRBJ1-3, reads DTGVSQNPRHKITKRGQNVTFRCDPISEHNRLYWYRQTLGQGPEFLTYFQNEAQLEKSRLLSDRFSAERPKGSFSTLEIQRTEQGDSAMYLCASSLRGSGDTIYFGEGSWLTVV.

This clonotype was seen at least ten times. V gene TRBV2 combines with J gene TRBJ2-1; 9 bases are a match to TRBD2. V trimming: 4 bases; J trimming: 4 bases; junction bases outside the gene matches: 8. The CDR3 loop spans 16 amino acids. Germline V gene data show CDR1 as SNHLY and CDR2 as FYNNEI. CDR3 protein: CASSGPRSGSYNEQFF. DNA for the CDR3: TGTGCCAGCAGTGGACCCCGTAGCGGGAGTTACAATGAGCAGTTCTTC.

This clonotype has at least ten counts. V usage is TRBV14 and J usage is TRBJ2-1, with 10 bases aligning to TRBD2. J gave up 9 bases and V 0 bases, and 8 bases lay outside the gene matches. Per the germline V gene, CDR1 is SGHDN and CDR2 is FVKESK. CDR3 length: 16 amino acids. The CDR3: CASSQDLAGAGGEQFF. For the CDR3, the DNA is TGTGCCAGCAGCCAAGACCTAGCGGGAGCTGGTGGTGAGCAGTTCTTC.

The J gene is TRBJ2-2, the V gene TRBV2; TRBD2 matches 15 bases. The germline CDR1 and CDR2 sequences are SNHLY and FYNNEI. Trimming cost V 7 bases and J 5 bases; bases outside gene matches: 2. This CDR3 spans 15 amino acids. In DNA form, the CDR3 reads TGTGCCAGCAATGGACTAGCGGGAGGGACCGGGGAGCTGTTTTTT. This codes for CASNGLAGGTGELFF.

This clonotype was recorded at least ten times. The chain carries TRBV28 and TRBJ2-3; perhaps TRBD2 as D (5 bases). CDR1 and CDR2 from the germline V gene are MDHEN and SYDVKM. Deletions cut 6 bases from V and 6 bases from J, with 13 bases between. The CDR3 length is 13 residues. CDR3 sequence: CASRTGSLDTQYF. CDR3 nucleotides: TGTGCCAGCAGGACGGGATCATTGGATACGCAGTATTTT.

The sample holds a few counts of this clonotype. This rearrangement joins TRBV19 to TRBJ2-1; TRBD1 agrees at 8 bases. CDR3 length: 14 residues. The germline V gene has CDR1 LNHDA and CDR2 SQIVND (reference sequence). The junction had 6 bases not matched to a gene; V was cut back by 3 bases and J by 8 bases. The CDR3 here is CASSMGAGGDEQFF. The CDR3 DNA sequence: TGTGCCAGTAGTATGGGAGCAGGGGGCGATGAGCAGTTCTTC.

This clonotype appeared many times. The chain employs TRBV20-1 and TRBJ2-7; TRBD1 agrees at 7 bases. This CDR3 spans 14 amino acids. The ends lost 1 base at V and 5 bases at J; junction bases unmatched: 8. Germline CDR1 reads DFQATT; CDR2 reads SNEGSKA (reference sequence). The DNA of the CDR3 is TGCAGTGCTAGAGTAGACAGGGTTTACGACGAGCAGTACTTC. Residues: CSARVDRVYDEQYF.

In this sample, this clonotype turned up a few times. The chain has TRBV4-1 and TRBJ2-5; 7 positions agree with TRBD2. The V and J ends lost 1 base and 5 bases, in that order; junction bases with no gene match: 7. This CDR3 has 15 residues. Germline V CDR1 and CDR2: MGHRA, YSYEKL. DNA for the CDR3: TGCGCCAGCAGCCAAGCACTAGCGAGCGGGGAGACCCAGTACTTC. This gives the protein CASSQALASGETQYF.

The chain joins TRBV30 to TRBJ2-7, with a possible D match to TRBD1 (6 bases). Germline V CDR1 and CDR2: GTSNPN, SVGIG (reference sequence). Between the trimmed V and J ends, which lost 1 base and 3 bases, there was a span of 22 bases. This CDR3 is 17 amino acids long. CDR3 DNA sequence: TGTGCCTGGAGTGGGGGAAATAGGGGCAGGGGATACTACGAGCAGTACTTC. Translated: CAWSGGNRGRGYYEQYF.

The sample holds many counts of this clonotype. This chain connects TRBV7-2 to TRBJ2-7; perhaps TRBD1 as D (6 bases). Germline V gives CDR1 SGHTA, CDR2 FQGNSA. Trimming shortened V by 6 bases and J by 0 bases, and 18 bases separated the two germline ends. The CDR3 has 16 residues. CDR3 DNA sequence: TGTGCCAGCAGTCATAGCGCCGGGACACTCTCCTACGAGCAGTACTTC. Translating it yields CASSHSAGTLSYEQYF.